The source of this TCR beta chain is a study of shared clonotypes between healthy human individuals (dated by TCRdb to about 2020). The study in broad terms: Three men and a couple of women, aged 18 to 49 years, made up the cohort. For each donor, CD4 naive and CD4 memory were each given three plates, CD8 naive was given two plates, and CD8 memory was given one plate. To estimate repertoire size and how much clonotype sharing occurs between individuals, the study deeply sequenced the blood TCR repertoires of 4 to 6 healthy adults. Leukapheresis yielded between about 0.9 and 10 billion PBMCs per donor. To increase sequencing depth and limit assay-specific biases, TCR repertoire library preparation and sequencing were carried out by different laboratories using diverse techniques.

Study-level results and caveats: Sampling was limited to blood, and TCR repertoires in tissue likely differ from TCR repertoires in blood. Because the study included only a small number of donors, the genetic and exposure-history diversity represented was limited. Naive subsets generally had larger estimated clonotype richness than memory subsets did. Pairwise subsampling led to the expectation that sequencing depth would affect the degree of clonotype sharing among donors. When four donors were compared, the shared fraction of clonotypes was about 5% for naive CD4, over 3% for naive CD8, 2% to 2.5% for memory CD4, and less than 0.45% for memory CD8. Even with the large sequencing depth, rarefaction of the sorted-subset datasets indicated that sequencing was incomplete. Compared with non-shared clonotypes, the clonotypes found in all four sorted-subset donors had higher generation probabilities.

Using the deep immunoSEQ assay, multiplex PCR amplified TCR CDR3 regions from genomic DNA. Extracted genomic DNA from each cell subset was spread evenly across all wells of several immunoSEQ 96-well plates, with each plate serving as a replicate. For sorted subsets, around 0.2 ug of genomic DNA, equivalent to 30,000 or so T cell genomes, went into each replicate PCR. Purified libraries were measured with a Qubit 3.0 fluorometer, size-checked on a Bioanalyzer 2100, and measured again with the KAPA Library Quantification kit. Each immunoSEQ 96-well plate was sequenced on its own single-read 150-cycle Illumina NextSeq 550 flow cell. As for how the authors treated the data: Because only junctional sequences without quality scores were contained in the immunoSEQ output, filtering matching that applied to full-length reads could not be performed. Sequences were annotated with PyIR, a Python wrapper for IgBLAST v1.9, using IMGT germline references to assign V/J genes and CDR3. Any read was removed if the V/J assignment was weak (E-value above 1e-6), the CDR3 was missing, or the read contained stop codons, out-of-frame junctions, or ambiguous translated residues. V3J clonotypes were defined as sequences sharing the same inferred V gene, J gene, and CDR3 amino acid sequence. Percentage overlap between repertoires was calculated by dividing the number of shared unique clonotypes by the size of the smaller repertoire. Richness of each repertoire was evaluated using RTK rarefaction, the Chao1 estimator, and Recon v2.1 estimates of unobserved clonotypes. For all TCRbeta clonotypes obtained by the gDNA method from several donors, generation probabilities were computed with OLGA. Not all clones reach the TCRdb copy of this immuneACCESS table, which keeps in-frame sequences only. Checked studies attribute under half of the gap to unresolved V genes and leave the rest unexplained. The DNA gave D and trimming, while V, J and clone size come from that table. This sample lists approximately 2,000,000 clones; 80% to 95% were detected once. The ten largest clones take up around 1.7% of the sample.

Note on this clone: Its cognate antigen has yet to be identified. No base quality information exists; no much larger clone differs at one position.

For the CD8 naive samples, CD45RO-negative cells were positively selected for CCR7, yielding a CD45RA+CCR7+ population from which TemRA cells were excluded. Donors were healthy HIV-negative adults with no recently reported acute infections or vaccinations. Every donor was a Caucasian adult residing in Nashville, Tennessee, USA. After blood collection by leukapheresis, PBMCs were isolated using Ficoll-Histopaque density gradient centrifugation and then cryopreserved in the vapor phase of liquid nitrogen. Analytical flow cytometry was used to check the purity and quantity of each magnetically sorted T cell population. Each sorted fraction had its genomic DNA isolated and then quantified by UV absorbance on a Nanodrop 2000c. CDR3 length: 15 amino acids, cysteine to phenylalanine. Of the read, only the CDR3 DNA is kept; its 45 bases are in frame from base 1. From V the trimming removes 6 bases and from J it removes 5 bases, while the gene matches leave 10 bases of the junction unaccounted for. CDR1 and CDR2 were assigned from the germline V gene (reference sequence) as LNHDA and SQIVND.

Sequencing was performed on naive CD8+ T cells from PBMCs. The sample's cell subset or site label, decoded: CD45RA+CCR7+. Here the chain combines TRBV19 and TRBJ2-1, and TRBD1 matches 7 of the central bases. This TCR derives from a young man in good health. Some clones in this sample may be carry-over from other donors' samples. The CDR3 corresponds to CASRTPGQPNNEQFF. The nucleotides read TGTGCCAGTAGAACACCGGGACAGCCTAACAATGAGCAGTTCTTC.